The sequence of this T cell receptor (beta chain) was determined in a study of identical twins. There were only healthy Caucasians among the donors. Remarks on this clonotype: The antigen remains unidentified.

Notes on the study in general: Modelling underestimated the level of out-of-frame TCR alpha sharing observed in monozygotic twins. For zero-insertion analyses, partial confounding could come from invariant MAIT and iNKT cells.

V was trimmed by 7 bases and J by 0 bases, leaving 16 bases between them. CDR1 MNHEY and CDR2 SVGEGT come from the germline V gene. The CDR3 runs 16 residues. TCRdb reanalysed the 5' RACE reads using MiXCR and keeps one entry per CDR3 protein. This table has 200,000 to 250,000 distinct CDR3 sequences, approximately 12% appearing once. The same sample was also studied in work on yellow fever vaccine responses in identical twins.

Sequencing used memory (CD45RO+) T cells sorted from blood. J is TRBJ2-1 and V is TRBV6-2 or TRBV6-3; D may be TRBD2 (5 bases). The sequence was obtained from a woman aged 18-35 years in good health. The CDR3 spells CASTSRSGLSYNEQFF. CDR3 DNA: TGTGCCAGCACCTCCCGAAGCGGTCTCTCCTACAATGAGCAGTTCTTC.